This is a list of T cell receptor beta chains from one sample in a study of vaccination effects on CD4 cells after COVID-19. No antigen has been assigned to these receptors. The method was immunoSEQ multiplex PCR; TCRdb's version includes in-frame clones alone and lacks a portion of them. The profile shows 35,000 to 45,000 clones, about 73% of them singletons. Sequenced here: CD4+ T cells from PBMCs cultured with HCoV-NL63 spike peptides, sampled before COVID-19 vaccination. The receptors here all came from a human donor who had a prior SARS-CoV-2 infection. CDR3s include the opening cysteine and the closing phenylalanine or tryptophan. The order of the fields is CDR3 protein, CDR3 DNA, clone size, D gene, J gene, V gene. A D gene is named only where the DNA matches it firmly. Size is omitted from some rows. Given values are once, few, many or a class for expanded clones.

CAWSKGGNTIYF	TGTGCCTGGAGTAAAGGGGGAAACACCATATATTTT	few	NA	TRBJ1-3	TRBV30
CASSFLQGGSPLHF	TGTGCCAGCAGCTTCTTACAGGGGGGTTCACCCCTCCACTTT	few	TRBD1	TRBJ1-6	TRBV7-2
CASSLTGGTDQPQHF	TGCGCCAGCAGCTTGACAGGTGGAACAGACCAGCCCCAGCATTTT	NA	NA	TRBJ1-5	TRBV5-1
CASSYRLAGGRYEQYF	TGTGCCAGCAGTTACCGACTAGCGGGGGGGCGGTACGAGCAGTACTTC	NA	TRBD2	TRBJ2-7	TRBV6-5
CSASDSGSTDTQYF	TGCAGTGCTAGTGATAGCGGGAGCACAGATACGCAGTATTTT	NA	TRBD2	TRBJ2-3	TRBV20-1
CASSLFISGFPYEQYF	TGTGCCAGCAGCTTATTTATTAGCGGGTTCCCCTACGAGCAGTACTTC	NA	TRBD2	TRBJ2-7	TRBV7-2
CASSRAGAYNEQFF	TGTGCCAGCAGCCGAGCGGGAGCTTACAATGAGCAGTTCTTC	NA	TRBD2	TRBJ2-1	TRBV7-3
CASSLNIPGGEQYF	TGTGCCAGCAGCCTTAACATTCCAGGGGGGGAGCAGTACTTC	few	NA	TRBJ2-7	TRBV7-9
CASSGLAANTGELFF	TGTGCCAGCAGCGGACTAGCGGCTAACACCGGGGAGCTGTTTTTT	NA	TRBD2	TRBJ2-2	TRBV2
CASSVNPTGLIRSLHF	TGTGCCAGCAGCGTGAATCCGACAGGGTTAATTAGATCCCTCCACTTT	once	TRBD1	TRBJ1-6	TRBV9
CASSPVGDRGYNEQFF	TGTGCCAGCAGCCCAGTCGGGGACAGGGGATACAATGAGCAGTTCTTC	NA	TRBD1	TRBJ2-1	TRBV5-4